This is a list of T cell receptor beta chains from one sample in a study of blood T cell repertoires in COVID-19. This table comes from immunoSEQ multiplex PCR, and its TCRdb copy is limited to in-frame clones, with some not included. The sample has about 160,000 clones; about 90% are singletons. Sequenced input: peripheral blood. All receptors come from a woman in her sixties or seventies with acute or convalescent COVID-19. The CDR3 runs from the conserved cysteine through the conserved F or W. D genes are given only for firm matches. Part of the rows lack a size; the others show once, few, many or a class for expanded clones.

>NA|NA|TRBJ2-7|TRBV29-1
CSVGVAVTYEQYF
TGCAGCGTTGGGGTAGCGGTGACCTACGAGCAGTACTTC
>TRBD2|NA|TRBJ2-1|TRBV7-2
CASSLDLAGYNEQFF
TGTGCCAGCAGCTTAGATTTAGCGGGTTACAATGAGCAGTTCTTC
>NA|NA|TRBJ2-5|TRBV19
CASSFHRSEETQYF
TGTGCCAGTAGCTTCCACAGGAGCGAGGAGACCCAGTACTTC
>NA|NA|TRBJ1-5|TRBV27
CASSFGGNQPQHF
TGTGCCAGCAGTTTTGGGGGGAATCAGCCCCAGCATTTT
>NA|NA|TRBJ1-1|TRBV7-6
CASSLQEGMNTEAFF
TGTGCCAGCAGCTTACAGGAGGGTATGAACACTGAAGCTTTCTTT
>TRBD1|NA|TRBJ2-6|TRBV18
CASSPGQGSGANVLTF
TGTGCCAGCTCTCCGGGACAGGGCTCTGGGGCCAACGTCCTGACTTTC
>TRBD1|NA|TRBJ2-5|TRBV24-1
CATSVGQGAWETQYF
TGTGCCACCAGTGTGGGACAGGGGGCTTGGGAGACCCAGTACTTC
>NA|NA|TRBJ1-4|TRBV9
CASSVSANSNEKLFF
TGTGCCAGCAGCGTATCCGCCAATAGTAATGAAAAACTGTTTTTT
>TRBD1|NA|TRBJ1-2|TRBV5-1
CASSLRDRGANYGYTF
TGCGCCAGCAGCTTGAGGGACAGGGGAGCTAACTATGGCTACACCTTC
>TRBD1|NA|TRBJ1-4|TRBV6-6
CASNGGRGRDEKLFF
TGTGCCAGCAACGGGGGCAGGGGGCGAGATGAAAAACTGTTTTTT
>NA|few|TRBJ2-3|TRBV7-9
CASSTWTEGDTQYF
TGTGCCAGCAGCACTTGGACGGAGGGAGATACGCAGTATTTT
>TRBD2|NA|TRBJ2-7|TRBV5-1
CASSRWTSGDYEQYF
TGCGCCAGCAGCAGATGGACTAGCGGGGACTACGAGCAGTACTTC
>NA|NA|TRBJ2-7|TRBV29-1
CSVGLMKGRRDEQYF
TGCAGCGTGGGGTTGATGAAGGGGCGACGGGACGAGCAGTACTTC
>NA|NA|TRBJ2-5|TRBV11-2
CASSLSSGETQYF
TGTGCCAGCAGCTTAAGTAGTGGAGAGACCCAGTACTTC
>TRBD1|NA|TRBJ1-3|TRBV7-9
CASSVTGVHSYGNTIYF
TGTGCCAGCAGCGTAACAGGGGTTCACTCTTATGGAAACACCATATATTTT
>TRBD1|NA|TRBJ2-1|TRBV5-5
CASSLGAGGRSNEQFF
TGTGCCAGCAGCTTGGGGGCAGGGGGCAGGTCCAATGAGCAGTTCTTC
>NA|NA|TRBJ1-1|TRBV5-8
CASSLGDISAFF
TGTGCCAGCAGCTTGGGGGACATTTCAGCTTTCTTT
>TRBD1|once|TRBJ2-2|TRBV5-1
CASSPTGGTGELFF
TGCGCCAGCAGCCCGACAGGGGGCACCGGGGAGCTGTTTTTT
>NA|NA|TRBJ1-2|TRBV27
CASSGVGGAGYTF
TGTGCCAGCTCCGGGGTGGGGGGGGCTGGCTACACCTTC
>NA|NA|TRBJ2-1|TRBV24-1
CATSPLGGGSYNEQFF
TGTGCCACCAGTCCACTAGGGGGGGGGTCCTACAATGAGCAGTTCTTC
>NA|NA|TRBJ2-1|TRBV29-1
CSVEEGYNEQFF
TGCAGCGTCGAGGAAGGATACAATGAGCAGTTCTTC
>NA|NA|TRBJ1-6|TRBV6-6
CASSAVRQGNSPLHF
TGTGCCAGCAGTGCTGTCCGTCAGGGGAATTCACCCCTCCACTTT
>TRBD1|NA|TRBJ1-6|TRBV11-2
CASSFGTGGSPLHF
TGTGCCAGCAGCTTCGGCACAGGGGGCTCACCCCTCCACTTT
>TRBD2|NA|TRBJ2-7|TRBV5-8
CASRHIAGANPEQYF
TGTGCCAGCAGACATATAGCGGGGGCCAATCCCGAGCAGTACTTC
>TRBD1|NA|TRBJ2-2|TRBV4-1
CASSLGGGGQGRTGELFF
TGCGCCAGCAGCCTCGGAGGAGGGGGACAGGGCCGAACCGGGGAGCTGTTTTTT
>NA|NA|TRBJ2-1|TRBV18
CASSPRSPGWSNYNEQFF
TGTGCCAGCTCACCACGGTCTCCAGGGTGGTCGAACTACAATGAGCAGTTCTTC
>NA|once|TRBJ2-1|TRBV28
CATTRGFEQFF
TGTGCCACCACAAGGGGGTTTGAGCAGTTCTTC
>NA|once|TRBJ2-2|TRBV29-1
CSVDGGGLVPAGELFF
TGCAGCGTTGATGGAGGGGGCCTGGTCCCTGCTGGGGAGCTGTTTTTT
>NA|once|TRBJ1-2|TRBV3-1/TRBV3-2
CASSQDLGENYGYTF
TGTGCCAGCAGCCAAGATCTCGGGGAAAACTATGGCTACACCTTC
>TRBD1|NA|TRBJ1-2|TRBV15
CATSRDLGLGGSGYTF
TGTGCCACCAGCAGAGATCTCGGGCTAGGGGGCTCTGGCTACACCTTC
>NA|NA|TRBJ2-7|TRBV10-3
CATRGTYEQYF
TGTGCCACCAGGGGCACCTACGAGCAGTACTTC
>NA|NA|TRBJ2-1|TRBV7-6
CASSARSGNNEQFF
TGTGCCAGCAGCGCCCGATCGGGAAACAATGAGCAGTTCTTC
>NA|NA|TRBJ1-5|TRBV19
CASRRINNQPQHF
TGTGCCAGTAGGCGGATCAATAATCAGCCCCAGCATTTT
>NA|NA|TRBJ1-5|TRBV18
CASSRSGSNQPQHF
TGTGCCAGCTCACGGTCAGGGAGCAATCAGCCCCAGCATTTT
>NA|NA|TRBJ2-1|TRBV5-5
CASSLSGSSYNEQFF
TGTGCCAGCAGCTTGTCAGGGTCCTCCTACAATGAGCAGTTCTTC
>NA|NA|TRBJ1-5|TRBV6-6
CASSSAGAQHF
TGTGCCAGCAGCTCGGCGGGGGCCCAGCATTTT
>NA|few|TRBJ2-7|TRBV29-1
CSIRQGGTYEQYF
TGCAGCATTAGGCAGGGGGGAACCTACGAGCAGTACTTC
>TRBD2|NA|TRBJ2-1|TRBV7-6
CASSLATSGIYNEQFF
TGTGCCAGCAGCTTAGCCACTAGCGGGATATACAATGAGCAGTTCTTC
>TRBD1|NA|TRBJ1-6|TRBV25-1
CASSDDRGGNSPLHF
TGTGCCAGCAGTGACGACAGGGGAGGCAATTCACCCCTCCACTTT
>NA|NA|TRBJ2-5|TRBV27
CASSLFYGQETQYF
TGTGCCAGCAGTTTATTTTACGGCCAAGAGACCCAGTACTTC
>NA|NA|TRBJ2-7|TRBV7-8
CASSLGRVPYEQYF
TGTGCCAGCAGCTTAGGTCGGGTGCCCTACGAGCAGTACTTC
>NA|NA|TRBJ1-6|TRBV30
CAWSWDSSAPSPLHF
TGTGCCTGGAGTTGGGACTCCTCGGCCCCATCGCCCCTCCACTTT
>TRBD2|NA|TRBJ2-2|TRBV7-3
CASSPLIGTSGMPNTGELFF
TGTGCCAGCAGCCCGCTAATCGGGACTAGCGGGATGCCGAACACCGGGGAGCTGTTTTTT
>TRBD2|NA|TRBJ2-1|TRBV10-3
CAISPLSGRAGYNEQFF
TGTGCCATCAGTCCACTGAGCGGGAGGGCCGGGTATAATGAGCAGTTCTTC
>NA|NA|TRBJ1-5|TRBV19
CASRTTPYSNQPQHF
TGTGCCAGTAGGACGACACCTTATAGCAATCAGCCCCAGCATTTT
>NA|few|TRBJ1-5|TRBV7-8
CASSKEGNNQPQHF
TGTGCCAGCAGCAAGGAGGGGAACAATCAGCCCCAGCATTTT
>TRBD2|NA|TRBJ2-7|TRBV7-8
CASSVGRRTSWEQYF
TGTGCCAGCAGCGTCGGACGGCGGACTAGCTGGGAGCAGTACTTC
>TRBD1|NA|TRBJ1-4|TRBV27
CASSFQDRGLNEKLFF
TGTGCCAGCAGTTTCCAGGACAGGGGGCTGAATGAAAAACTGTTTTTT